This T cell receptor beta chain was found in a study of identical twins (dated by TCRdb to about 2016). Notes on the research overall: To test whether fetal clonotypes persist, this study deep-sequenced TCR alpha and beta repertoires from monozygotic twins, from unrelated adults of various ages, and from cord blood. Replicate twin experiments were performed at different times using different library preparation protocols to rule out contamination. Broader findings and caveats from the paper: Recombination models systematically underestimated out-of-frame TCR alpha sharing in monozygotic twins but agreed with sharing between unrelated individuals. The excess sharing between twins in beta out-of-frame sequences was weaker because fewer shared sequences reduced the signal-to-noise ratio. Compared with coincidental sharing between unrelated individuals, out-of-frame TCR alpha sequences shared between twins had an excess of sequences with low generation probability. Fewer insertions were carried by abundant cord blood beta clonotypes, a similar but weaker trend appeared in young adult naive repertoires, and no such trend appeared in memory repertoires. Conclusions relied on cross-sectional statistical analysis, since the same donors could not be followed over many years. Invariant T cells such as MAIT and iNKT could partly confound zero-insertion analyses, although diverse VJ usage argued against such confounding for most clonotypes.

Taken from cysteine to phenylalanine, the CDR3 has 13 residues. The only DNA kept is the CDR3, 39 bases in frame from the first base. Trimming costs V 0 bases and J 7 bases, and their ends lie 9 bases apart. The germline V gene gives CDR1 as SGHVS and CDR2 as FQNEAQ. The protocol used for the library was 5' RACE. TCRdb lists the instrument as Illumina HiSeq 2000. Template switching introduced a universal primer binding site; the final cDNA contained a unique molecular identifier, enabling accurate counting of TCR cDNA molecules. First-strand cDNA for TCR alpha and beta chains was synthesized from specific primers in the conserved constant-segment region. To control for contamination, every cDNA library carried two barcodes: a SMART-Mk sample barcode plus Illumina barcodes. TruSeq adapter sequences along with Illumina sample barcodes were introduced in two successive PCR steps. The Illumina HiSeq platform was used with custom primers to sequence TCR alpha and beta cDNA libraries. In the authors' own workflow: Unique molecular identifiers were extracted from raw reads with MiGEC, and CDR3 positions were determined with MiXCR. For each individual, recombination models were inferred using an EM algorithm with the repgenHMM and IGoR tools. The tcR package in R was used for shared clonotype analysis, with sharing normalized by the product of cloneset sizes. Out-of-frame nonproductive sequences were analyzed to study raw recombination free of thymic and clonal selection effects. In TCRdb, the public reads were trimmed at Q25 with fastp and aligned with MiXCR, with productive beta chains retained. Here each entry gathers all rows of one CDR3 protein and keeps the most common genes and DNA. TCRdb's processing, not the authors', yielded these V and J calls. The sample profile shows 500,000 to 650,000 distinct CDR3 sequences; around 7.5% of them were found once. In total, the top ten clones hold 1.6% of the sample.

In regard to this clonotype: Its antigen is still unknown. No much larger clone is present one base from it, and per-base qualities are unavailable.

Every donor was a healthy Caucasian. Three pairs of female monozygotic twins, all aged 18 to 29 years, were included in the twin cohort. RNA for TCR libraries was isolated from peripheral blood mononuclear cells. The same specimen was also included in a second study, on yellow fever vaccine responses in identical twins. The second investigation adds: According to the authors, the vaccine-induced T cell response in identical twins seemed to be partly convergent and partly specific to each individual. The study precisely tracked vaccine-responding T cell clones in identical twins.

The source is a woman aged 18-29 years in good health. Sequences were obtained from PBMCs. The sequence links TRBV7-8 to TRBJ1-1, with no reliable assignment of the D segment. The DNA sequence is TGTGCCAGCAGCTTAGCCGGTTTCGGTGAAGCTTTCTTT. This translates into CASSLAGFGEAFF. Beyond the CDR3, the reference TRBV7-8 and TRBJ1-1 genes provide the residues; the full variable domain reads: GAGVSQSPRYKVAKRGQDVALRCDPISGHVSLFWYQQALGQGPEFLTYFQNEAQLDKSGLPSDRFFAERPEGSVSTLKIQRTQQEDSAVYLCASSLAGFGEAFFGQGTRLTVV.